Listed below are T cell receptor beta chains from one sample, sequenced in a study of T cells after yellow fever vaccination. TCRdb re-analysed the 5' RACE reads in MiXCR, keeping a single row per CDR3 protein. The sample contains fewer than 7,000 distinct CDR3 sequences, 5.5% to 8% of which appear only once. Here the sequenced sample was PBMCs, either bulk or a sorted T-cell subset (CD4+, CD8+, memory, or dextramer-sorted; not recorded which), taken around 15 days after the first yellow fever vaccination. These receptors all come from a man aged 18-30 years who received the YFV17D yellow fever vaccine. CDR3s include the opening cysteine and the closing phenylalanine or tryptophan. The order of the fields is CDR3 length, J gene, D gene, V gene, clone size, CDR3 protein, CDR3 DNA. The D gene is left open where the match is weak. The size entry gives once, few or many counts, or a class when the clone is expanded.

>12|TRBJ2-3|TRBD2|TRBV6-2/TRBV6-3|many
CASSSSGGPQYF
TGTGCCAGCAGTTCCAGCGGGGGCCCGCAGTATTTT
>12|TRBJ1-1|NA|TRBV5-4|many
CASSFSPTEAFF
TGTGCCAGCAGCTTTTCGCCCACTGAAGCTTTCTTT
>15|TRBJ2-1|TRBD2|TRBV19|medium-sized
CASSGTSGDYNEQFF
TGTGCCAGTAGTGGGACTAGCGGGGATTACAATGAGCAGTTCTTC
>10|TRBJ2-1|NA|TRBV29-1|many
CSVSYNEQFF
TGCAGCGTTTCCTACAATGAGCAGTTCTTC
>13|TRBJ2-7|NA|TRBV4-1|many
CASSQNRAYEQYF
TGCGCCAGCAGCCAAAATCGAGCCTACGAGCAGTACTTC
>14|TRBJ1-5|NA|TRBV4-2|medium-sized
CASSQEWGGQPQHF
TGTGCCAGCAGCCAAGAGTGGGGCGGCCAGCCCCAGCATTTT
>14|TRBJ2-3|NA|TRBV19|many
CATSDRGGTDTQYF
TGTGCCACCTCAGACCGGGGAGGCACAGATACGCAGTATTTT
>18|TRBJ2-2|TRBD2|TRBV7-9|many
CASSLHGGASLYTGELFF
TGTGCCAGCAGCTTACACGGGGGGGCTTCATTGTACACCGGGGAGCTGTTTTTT
>17|TRBJ1-1|NA|TRBV27|many
CASSPIQIGLSGTEAFF
TGTGCCAGCAGCCCCATCCAAATTGGATTGTCGGGCACTGAAGCTTTCTTT
>15|TRBJ1-6|TRBD1|TRBV18|many
CASSPEVQGASPLHF
TGTGCCAGCTCACCCGAAGTACAGGGGGCTTCACCCCTCCACTTT
>14|TRBJ1-2|NA|TRBV18|many
CASSQPDSAIGYTF
TGTGCCAGCTCACAACCGGACAGTGCTATAGGCTACACCTTC
>13|TRBJ1-2|TRBD1|TRBV7-6|many
CASSLVGQDGYTF
TGTGCCAGCAGCTTAGTTGGACAGGATGGCTACACCTTC